What follows describes a single T cell receptor beta chain. CDR1 and CDR2 (germline): SGHDN, FVKESK. The CDR3 is 15 amino acids. The J segment lost 7 bases and the V segment lost 4 bases, leaving 10 bases of the junction unmatched. Original data processing: Estimates of nucleated cell counts were drawn from the amplification of reference gene primers. Clones were sequenced by immunoSEQ multiplex PCR, and TCRdb holds only the in-frame ones, with some missing. For V, J and clone size, that table is used; D and trimming come from the DNA. Counted here are 470,000 or so clones, roughly 91% occurring once; the ten biggest clones make up about 4.5%. The sample comes from a study of blood T cell repertoires in COVID-19. Study information: The United States, Italy and Spain were the sources of the acute and convalescent COVID-19 samples. T cells, B-cell-depleted T cells, or PBMCs supplied cDNA or gDNA.

V and J are TRBV14 and TRBJ2-5; 9 nucleotides align to TRBD1. The sequenced sample was peripheral blood. This TCR was sampled from a woman in her 30s with acute or convalescent COVID-19. DNA of the CDR3: TGTGCCAGCAGCCTGCGGGACAGGGATGATCGGACCCAGTACTTC. It translates to CASSLRDRDDRTQYF.